The sequence of this TCR beta chain was determined in a study of blood T cells in healthy people across ages. Then a second PCR, running roughly 7 to 11 cycles, was carried out with a sample-barcoded 5' primer and a J-beta primer mix. TCRdb re-derived calls from the 5' RACE reads in MiXCR, one entry per CDR3 protein. The sample lists 650,000 to 1,000,000 distinct CDR3 sequences; roughly 40% were seen once. Germline V lookup: CDR1 DFQATT, CDR2 SNEGSKA (reference sequence). The CDR3 length is 16 residues. J lost 11 bases, V lost 5 bases, and 22 bases had no gene match. General study findings and limits: What prevented conclusive comparison of naive and antigen-experienced cells was that PBMCs were unsorted.

Details on this clonotype: Its target is unknown.

The receptor was isolated from a man aged 18 to 30 in good health. V gene TRBV20-1 combines with J gene TRBJ2-5, with 8 nucleotides matching TRBD2. Source material: blood. The CDR3 reads CSAFAPNGGGVNEQYF. The CDR3 DNA reads as TGCAGTGCTTTCGCCCCCAACGGGGGGGGAGTCAATGAGCAGTACTTC.